The clone carrying this TCR beta chain came up a few times. Its antigen is still unknown. This entry belongs to a study of molecular identifiers for immune sequencing clone quantification. The wider study: Naive CD8 cell RNA, from roughly 18,000 or 92,000 cells, was split five ways in replicates, with four sequenced.

TCRdb recomputed calls from the PCR reads with MiXCR, one row per CDR3 protein. The data show 400,000 to 600,000 distinct CDR3 sequences, roughly a fifth seen once. Naive CD8 T cells, phenotype CD8+CD4-CCR7+CD45RA+, were sorted. CDR1 LGHNA and CDR2 YSLEER come from the germline V gene. The ends were cut back, 0 bases at V and 8 bases at J, with 17 bases in the middle. This CDR3 comprises 16 residues. Whole-study findings and limits: The sizes of highly expanded clones could be underestimated when identical TCR molecules share a barcode.

This receptor was obtained from a human donor in good health. Some libraries in this study had Jurkat cell RNA spiked in. The material sequenced was naive CD8+ T cells from blood, with Jurkat cell RNA spiked in. The subset denotes: FACS-sorted CD8+CD4-CCR7+CD45RA+ naive T cells. The V call is TRBV4-3, the J call TRBJ2-1, with D perhaps TRBD1 or TRBD2 (5 bases each). The CDR3 sequence: CASSQDTGTRLDEQFF. The DNA for the CDR3 is TGCGCCAGCAGCCAAGATACCGGGACCAGACTGGATGAGCAGTTCTTC.